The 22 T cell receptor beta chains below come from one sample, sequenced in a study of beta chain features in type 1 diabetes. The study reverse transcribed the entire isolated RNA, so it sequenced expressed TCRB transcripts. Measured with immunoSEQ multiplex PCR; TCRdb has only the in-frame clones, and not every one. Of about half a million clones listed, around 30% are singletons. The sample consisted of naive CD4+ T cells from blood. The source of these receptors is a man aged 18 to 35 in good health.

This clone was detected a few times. CDR3 residues: CASSQVGLSQETQYF. DNA for the CDR3: TGCGCCAGCAGCCAAGTCGGACTATCCCAAGAGACCCAGTACTTC. The rearrangement uses TRBV4-1 and TRBJ2-5, with D possibly TRBD2 on 6 matching bases. Germline assignment: CDR1 MGHRA and CDR2 YSYEKL. The CDR3 spans 15 residues. Deletions cut 1 base from V and 1 base from J, with 10 bases between.

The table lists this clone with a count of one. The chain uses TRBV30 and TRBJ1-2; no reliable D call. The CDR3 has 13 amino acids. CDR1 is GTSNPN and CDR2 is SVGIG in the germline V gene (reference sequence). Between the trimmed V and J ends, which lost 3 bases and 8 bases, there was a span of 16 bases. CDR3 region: CAWSVEAIRGYTF. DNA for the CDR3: TGTGCCTGGAGCGTAGAAGCCATCCGGGGCTACACCTTC.

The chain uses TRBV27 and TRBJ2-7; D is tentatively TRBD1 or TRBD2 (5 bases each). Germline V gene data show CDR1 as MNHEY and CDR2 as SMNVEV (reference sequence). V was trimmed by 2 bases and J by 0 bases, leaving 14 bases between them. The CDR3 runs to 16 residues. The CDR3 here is CASSLKTGRVSYEQYF. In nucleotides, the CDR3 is TGTGCCAGCAGTTTAAAGACGGGACGGGTCTCCTACGAGCAGTACTTC.

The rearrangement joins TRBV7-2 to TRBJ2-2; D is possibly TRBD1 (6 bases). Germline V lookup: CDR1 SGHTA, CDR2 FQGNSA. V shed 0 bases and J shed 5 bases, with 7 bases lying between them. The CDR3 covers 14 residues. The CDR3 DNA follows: TGTGCCAGCAGCTTAGCCCAGGGGACCGGGGAGCTGTTTTTT. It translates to CASSLAQGTGELFF. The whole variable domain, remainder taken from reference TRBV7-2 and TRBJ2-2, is GAGVSQSPSNKVTEKGKDVELRCDPISGHTALYWYRQSLGQGLEFLIYFQGNSAPDKSGLPSDRFSAERTGGSVSTLTIQRTQQEDSAVYLCASSLAQGTGELFFGEGSRLTVL.

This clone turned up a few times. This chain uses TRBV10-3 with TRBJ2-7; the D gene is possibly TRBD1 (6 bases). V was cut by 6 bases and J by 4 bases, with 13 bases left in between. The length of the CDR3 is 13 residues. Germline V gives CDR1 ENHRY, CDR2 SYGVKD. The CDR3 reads CAISSGQIYEQYF. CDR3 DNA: TGTGCCATCAGCTCGGGACAAATATACGAGCAGTACTTC.

This CDR3 reads CASSVVGTSSSVQYF. CDR3 sequence (DNA): TGCGCCAGCAGCGTCGTTGGGACTAGCAGTTCCGTTCAGTACTTC. The genes are TRBV5-1 and TRBJ2-4, with TRBD2 identical over 9 bases. In germline, CDR1 is SGHRS, CDR2 YFSETQ. This CDR3 is 15 amino acids long. V shed 4 bases, J shed 11 bases, and the junction held 13 bases outside the gene matches.

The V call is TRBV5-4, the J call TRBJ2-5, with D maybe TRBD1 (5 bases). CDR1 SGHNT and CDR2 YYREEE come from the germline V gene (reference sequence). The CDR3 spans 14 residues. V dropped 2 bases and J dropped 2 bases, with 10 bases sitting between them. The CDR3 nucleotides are TGTGCCAGCAGCTTTGCAGGGATACAAGAGACCCAGTACTTC. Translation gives CASSFAGIQETQYF.

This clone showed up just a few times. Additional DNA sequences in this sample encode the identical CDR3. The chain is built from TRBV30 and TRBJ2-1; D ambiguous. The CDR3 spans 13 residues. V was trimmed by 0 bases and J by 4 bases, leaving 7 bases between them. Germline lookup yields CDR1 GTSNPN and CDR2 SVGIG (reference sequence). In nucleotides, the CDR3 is TGTGCCTGGAGTGTTGGCCCGTACAATGAGCAGTTCTTC. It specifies CAWSVGPYNEQFF. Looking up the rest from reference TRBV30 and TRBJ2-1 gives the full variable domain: SQTIHQWPATLVQPVGSPLSLECTVEGTSNPNLYWYRQAAGRGLQLLFYSVGIGQISSEVPQNLSASRPQDRQFILSSKKLLLSDSGFYLCAWSVGPYNEQFFGPGTRLTVL.

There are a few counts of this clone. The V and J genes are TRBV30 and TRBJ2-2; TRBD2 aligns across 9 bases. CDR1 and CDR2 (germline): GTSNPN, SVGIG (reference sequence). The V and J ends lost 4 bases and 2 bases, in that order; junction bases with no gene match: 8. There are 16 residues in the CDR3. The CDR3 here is CAWTARLAVNTGELFF. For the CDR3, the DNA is TGTGCCTGGACCGCACGACTAGCGGTTAACACCGGGGAGCTGTTTTTT.

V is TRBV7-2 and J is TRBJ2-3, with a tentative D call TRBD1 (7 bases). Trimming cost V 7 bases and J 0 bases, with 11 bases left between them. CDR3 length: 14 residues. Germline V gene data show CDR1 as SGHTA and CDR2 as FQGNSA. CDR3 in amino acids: CASKEGASTDTQYF. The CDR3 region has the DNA TGTGCCAGCAAGGAGGGGGCTAGCACAGATACGCAGTATTTT.

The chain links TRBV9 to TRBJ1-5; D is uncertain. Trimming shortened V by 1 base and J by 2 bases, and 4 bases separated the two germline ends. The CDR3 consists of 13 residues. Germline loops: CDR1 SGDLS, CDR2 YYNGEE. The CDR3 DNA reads TGTGCCAGCAGCGTAACGGGCAATCAGCCCCAGCATTTT. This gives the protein CASSVTGNQPQHF.

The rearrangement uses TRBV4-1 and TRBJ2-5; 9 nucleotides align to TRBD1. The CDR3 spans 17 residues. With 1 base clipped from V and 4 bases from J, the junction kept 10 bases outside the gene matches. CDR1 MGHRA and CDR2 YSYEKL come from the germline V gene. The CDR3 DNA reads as TGCGCCAGCAGCCAAGCGCCCGGGACAGGGTTCCGAGAGACCCAGTACTTC. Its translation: CASSQAPGTGFRETQYF.

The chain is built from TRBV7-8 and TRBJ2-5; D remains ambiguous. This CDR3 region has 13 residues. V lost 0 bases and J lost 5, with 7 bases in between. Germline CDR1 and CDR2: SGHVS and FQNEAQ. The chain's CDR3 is CASSLATSETQYF. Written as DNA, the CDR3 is TGTGCCAGCAGCTTAGCCACGTCGGAGACCCAGTACTTC.

The CDR3 sequence: CAWVRGRLATEAFF. For the CDR3, the DNA is TGTGCCTGGGTCAGGGGGCGCTTGGCCACTGAAGCTTTCTTT. This chain joins TRBV30 and TRBJ1-1; 8 nucleotides agree with TRBD1. CDR1 and CDR2 from the germline V gene are GTSNPN and SVGIG (reference sequence). V was clipped by 5 bases and J by 4 bases; unmatched bases: 9. There are 14 residues in the CDR3.

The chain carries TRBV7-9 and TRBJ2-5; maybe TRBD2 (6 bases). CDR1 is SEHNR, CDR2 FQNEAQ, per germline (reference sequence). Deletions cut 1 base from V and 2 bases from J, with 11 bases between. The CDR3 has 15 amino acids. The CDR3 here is CASSLGLGGQETQYF. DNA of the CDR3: TGTGCCAGCAGCTTAGGACTAGGAGGACAAGAGACCCAGTACTTC.

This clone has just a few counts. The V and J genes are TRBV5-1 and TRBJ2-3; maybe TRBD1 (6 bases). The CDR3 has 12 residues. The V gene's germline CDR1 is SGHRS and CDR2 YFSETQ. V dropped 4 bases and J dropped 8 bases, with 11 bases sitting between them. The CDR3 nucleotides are TGCGCCAGCAGCACCTCAGGGGTTACGCAGTATTTT. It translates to CASSTSGVTQYF.

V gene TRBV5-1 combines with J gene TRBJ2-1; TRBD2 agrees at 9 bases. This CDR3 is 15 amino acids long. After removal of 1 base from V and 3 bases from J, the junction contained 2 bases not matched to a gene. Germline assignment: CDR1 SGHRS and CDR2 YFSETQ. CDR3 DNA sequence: TGCGCCAGCAGCTTGAATAGCGGGAGCTACAATGAGCAGTTCTTC. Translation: CASSLNSGSYNEQFF. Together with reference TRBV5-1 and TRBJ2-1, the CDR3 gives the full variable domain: KAGVTQTPRYLIKTRGQQVTLSCSPISGHRSVSWYQQTPGQGLQFLFEYFSETQRNKGNFPGRFSGRQFSNSRSEMNVSTLELGDSALYLCASSLNSGSYNEQFFGPGTRLTVL.

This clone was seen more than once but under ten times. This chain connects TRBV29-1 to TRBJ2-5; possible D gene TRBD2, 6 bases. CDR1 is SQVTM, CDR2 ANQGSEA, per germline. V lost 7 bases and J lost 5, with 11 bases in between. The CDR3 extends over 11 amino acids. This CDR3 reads CSAEGFETQYF. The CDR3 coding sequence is TGCAGCGCGGAGGGTTTCGAGACCCAGTACTTC.

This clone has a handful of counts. The CDR3 protein is CASTERETYNEQFF. CDR3 DNA: TGTGCCAGCACCGAGCGGGAGACTTACAATGAGCAGTTCTTC. The rearrangement uses TRBV2 and TRBJ2-1; 8 nucleotides align to TRBD2. From germline, CDR1 is SNHLY and CDR2 FYNNEI. V gave up 7 bases and J gave up 4 bases; unmatched junction bases: 6. The CDR3 covers 14 residues.

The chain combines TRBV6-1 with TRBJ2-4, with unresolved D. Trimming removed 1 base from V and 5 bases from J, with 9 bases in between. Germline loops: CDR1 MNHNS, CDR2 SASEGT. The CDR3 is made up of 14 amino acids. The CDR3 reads CASSEVYPENIQYF. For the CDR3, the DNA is TGTGCCAGCAGTGAAGTATATCCCGAAAACATTCAGTACTTC.

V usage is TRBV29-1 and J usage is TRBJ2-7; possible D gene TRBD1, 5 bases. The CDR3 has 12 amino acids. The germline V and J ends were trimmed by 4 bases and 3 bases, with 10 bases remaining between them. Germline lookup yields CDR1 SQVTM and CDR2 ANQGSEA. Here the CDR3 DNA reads TGCAGCGTTGGAATAGACAGCTACGAGCAGTACTTC. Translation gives CSVGIDSYEQYF.

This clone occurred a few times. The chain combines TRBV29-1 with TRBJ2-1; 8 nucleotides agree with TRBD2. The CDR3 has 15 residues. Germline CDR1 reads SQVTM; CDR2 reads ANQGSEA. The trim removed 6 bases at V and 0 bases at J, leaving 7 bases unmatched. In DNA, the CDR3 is TGCAGCGTAAAGGTGGCGGGAGGCTCCTACAATGAGCAGTTCTTC. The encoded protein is CSVKVAGGSYNEQFF.